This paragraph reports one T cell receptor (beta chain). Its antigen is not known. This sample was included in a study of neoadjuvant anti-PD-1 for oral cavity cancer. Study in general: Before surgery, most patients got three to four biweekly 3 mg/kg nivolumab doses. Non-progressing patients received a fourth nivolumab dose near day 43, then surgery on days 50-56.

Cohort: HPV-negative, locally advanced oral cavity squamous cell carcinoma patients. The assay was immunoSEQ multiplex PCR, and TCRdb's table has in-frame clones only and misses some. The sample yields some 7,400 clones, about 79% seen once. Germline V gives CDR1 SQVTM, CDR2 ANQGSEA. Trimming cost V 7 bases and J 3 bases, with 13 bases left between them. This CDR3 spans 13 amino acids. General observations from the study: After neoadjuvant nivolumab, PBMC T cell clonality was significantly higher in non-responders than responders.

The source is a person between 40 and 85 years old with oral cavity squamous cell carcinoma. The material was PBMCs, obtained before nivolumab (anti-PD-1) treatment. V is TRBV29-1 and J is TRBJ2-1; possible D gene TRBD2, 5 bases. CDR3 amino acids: CSAHGRDYNEQFF. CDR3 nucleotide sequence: TGCAGCGCCCATGGCCGGGACTACAATGAGCAGTTCTTC.